This TCR beta chain was captured in a study of blood T cell repertoires in COVID-19. About the study: The cDNA or gDNA used as material had been derived from T cells, B-cell-depleted T cells, or PBMCs.

The cohort comprised adults aged roughly 18 to 100 years residing in under 25 US areas. TCRdb's copy holds only in-frame clones and misses some; the assay was immunoSEQ multiplex PCR. The sample records approximately 220,000 clones, 83% being singletons. There are 19 residues in the CDR3. The V gene's germline CDR1 is LNHDA and CDR2 SQIVND (reference sequence). Trimming removed 2 bases from V and 0 bases from J, with 20 bases in between. This TCR was sampled from a woman aged 45-65 years who had been exposed to COVID-19. The chain carries TRBV19 and TRBJ1-5; unclear D gene. Sequenced: PBMCs or T cells enriched from blood (not recorded which). The DNA of the CDR3 is TGTGCCAGTAGTATAAAACCCCCCGGAAGGCACTATAGCAATCAGCCCCAGCATTTT. Its translation is CASSIKPPGRHYSNQPQHF. Full variable domain (outside the CDR3, taken from reference TRBV19 and TRBJ1-5): DGGITQSPKYLFRKEGQNVTLSCEQNLNHDAMYWYRQDPGQGLRLIYYSQIVNDFQKGDIAEGYSVSREKKESFPLTVTSAQKNPTAFYLCASSIKPPGRHYSNQPQHFGDGTRLSIL.